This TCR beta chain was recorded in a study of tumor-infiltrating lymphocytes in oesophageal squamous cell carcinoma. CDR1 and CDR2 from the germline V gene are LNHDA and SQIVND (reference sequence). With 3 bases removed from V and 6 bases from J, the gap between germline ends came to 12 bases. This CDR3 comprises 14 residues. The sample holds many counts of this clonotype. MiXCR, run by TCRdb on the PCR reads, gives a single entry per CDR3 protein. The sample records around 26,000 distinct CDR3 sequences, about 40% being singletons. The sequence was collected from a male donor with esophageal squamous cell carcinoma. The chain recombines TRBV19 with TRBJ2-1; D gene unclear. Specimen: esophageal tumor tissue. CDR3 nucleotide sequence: TGTGCCAGTAGTATCACCCTAGTGCGCAATGAGCAGTTCTTC. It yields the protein CASSITLVRNEQFF.